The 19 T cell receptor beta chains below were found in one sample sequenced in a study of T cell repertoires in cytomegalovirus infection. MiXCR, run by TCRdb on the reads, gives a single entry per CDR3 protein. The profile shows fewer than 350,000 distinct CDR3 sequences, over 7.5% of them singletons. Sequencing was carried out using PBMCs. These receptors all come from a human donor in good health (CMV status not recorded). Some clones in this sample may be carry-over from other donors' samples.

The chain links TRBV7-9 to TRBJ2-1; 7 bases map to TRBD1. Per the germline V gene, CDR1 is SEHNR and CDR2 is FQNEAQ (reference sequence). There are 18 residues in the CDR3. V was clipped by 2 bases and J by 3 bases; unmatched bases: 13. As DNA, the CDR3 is TGTGCCAGCAGCTTACGAATACAGGGGACCTCTTACTACAATGAGCAGTTCTTC. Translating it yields CASSLRIQGTSYYNEQFF.

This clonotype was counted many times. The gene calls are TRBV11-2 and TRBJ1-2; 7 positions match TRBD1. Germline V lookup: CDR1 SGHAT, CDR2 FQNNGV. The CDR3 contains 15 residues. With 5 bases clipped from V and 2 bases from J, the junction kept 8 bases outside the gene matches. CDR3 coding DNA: TGTGCCAGCAGCCCACAGGGGCCCGAAAACTATGGCTACACCTTC. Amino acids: CASSPQGPENYGYTF.

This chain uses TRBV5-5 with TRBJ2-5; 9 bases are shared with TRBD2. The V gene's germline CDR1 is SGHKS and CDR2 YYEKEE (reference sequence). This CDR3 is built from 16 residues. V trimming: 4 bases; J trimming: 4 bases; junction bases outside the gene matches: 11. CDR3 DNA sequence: TGTGCCAGCAGCCTGGCCTTTAGCGGGAGCCCAGAGACCCAGTACTTC. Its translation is CASSLAFSGSPETQYF.

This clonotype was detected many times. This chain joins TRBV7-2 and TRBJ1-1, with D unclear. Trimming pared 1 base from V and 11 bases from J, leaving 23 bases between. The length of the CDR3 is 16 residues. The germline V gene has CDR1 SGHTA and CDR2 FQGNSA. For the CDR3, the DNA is TGTGCCAGCAGCTTAGACGCCCTGACGAGTCGCGTGTTGGCTTTCTTT. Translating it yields CASSLDALTSRVLAFF.

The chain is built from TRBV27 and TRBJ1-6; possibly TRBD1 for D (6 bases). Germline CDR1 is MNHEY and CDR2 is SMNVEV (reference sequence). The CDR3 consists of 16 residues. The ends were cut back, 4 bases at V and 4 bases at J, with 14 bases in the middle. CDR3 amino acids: CASSSLGQSYNSPLHF. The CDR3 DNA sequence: TGTGCCAGCAGTTCCCTCGGACAGTCATATAATTCACCCCTCCACTTT.

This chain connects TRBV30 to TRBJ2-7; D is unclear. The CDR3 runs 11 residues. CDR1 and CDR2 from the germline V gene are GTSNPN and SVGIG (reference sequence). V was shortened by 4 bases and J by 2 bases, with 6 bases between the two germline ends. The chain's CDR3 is CAWKLAYEQYF. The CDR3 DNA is TGTGCCTGGAAACTTGCCTACGAGCAGTACTTC.

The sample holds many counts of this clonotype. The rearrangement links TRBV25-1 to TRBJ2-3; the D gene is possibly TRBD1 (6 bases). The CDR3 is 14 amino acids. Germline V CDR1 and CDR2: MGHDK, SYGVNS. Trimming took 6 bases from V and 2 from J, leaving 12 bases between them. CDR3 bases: TGTGCCAGCAGCGGGGACATCCTCACAGATACGCAGTATTTT. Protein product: CASSGDILTDTQYF.

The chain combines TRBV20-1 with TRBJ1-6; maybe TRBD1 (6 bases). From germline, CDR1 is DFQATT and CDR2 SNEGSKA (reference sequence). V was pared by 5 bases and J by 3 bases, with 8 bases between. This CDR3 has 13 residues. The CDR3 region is CSAWTDYNSPLHF. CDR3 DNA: TGCAGTGCTTGGACAGACTATAATTCACCCCTCCACTTT.

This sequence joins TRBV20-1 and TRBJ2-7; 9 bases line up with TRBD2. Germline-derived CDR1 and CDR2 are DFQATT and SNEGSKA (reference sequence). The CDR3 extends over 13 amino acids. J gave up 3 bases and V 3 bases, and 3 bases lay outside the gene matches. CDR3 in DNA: TGCAGTGCTAGCCTAGCGGGGATCTACGAGCAGTACTTC. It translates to CSASLAGIYEQYF.

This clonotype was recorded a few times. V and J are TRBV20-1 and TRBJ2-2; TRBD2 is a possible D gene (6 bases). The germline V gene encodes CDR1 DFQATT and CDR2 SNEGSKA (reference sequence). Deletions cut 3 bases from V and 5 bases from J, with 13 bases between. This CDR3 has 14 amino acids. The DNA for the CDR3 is TGCAGTGCTAGTTGGAGGGTGGGAACCGGGGAGCTGTTTTTT. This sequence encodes CSASWRVGTGELFF.

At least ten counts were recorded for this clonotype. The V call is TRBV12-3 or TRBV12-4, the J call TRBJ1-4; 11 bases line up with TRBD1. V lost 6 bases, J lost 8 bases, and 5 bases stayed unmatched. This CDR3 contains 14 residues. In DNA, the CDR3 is TGTGCCAGCAGCGGACAGGGGGCAGTGGAAAAACTGTTTTTT. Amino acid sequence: CASSGQGAVEKLFF.

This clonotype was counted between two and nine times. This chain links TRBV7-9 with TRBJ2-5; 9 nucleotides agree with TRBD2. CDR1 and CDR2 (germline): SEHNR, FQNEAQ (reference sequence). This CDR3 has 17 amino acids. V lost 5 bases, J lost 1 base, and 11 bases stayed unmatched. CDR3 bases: TGTGCCAGCAGCCCGCCACCGGGACTAGCTCGCCAAGAGACCCAGTACTTC. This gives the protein CASSPPPGLARQETQYF.

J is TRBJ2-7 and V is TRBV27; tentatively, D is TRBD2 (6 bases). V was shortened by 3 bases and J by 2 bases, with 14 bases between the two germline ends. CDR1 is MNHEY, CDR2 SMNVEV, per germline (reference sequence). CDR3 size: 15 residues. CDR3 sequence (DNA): TGTGCCAGCAGTTTCCGGCCTAGCGAAACCTACGAGCAGTACTTC. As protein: CASSFRPSETYEQYF.

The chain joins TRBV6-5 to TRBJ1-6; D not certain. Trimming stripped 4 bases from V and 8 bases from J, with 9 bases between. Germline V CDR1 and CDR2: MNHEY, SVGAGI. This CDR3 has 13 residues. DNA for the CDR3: TGTGCCAGCAGTTTGGGAAGGGATTCACCCCTCCACTTT. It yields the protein CASSLGRDSPLHF.

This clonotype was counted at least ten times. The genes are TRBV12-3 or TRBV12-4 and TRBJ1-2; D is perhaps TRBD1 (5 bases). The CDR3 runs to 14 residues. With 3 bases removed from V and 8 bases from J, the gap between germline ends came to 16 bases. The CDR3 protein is CASSLGPASGGYTF. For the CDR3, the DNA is TGTGCCAGCAGTTTGGGACCCGCGTCGGGGGGCTACACCTTC.

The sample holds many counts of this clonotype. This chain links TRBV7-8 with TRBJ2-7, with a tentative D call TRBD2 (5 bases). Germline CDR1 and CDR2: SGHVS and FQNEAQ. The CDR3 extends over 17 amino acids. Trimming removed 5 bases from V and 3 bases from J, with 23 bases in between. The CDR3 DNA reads TGTGCCAGCAGCACCCCCCGAGGGAGAAGTATTATCTACGAGCAGTACTTC. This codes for CASSTPRGRSIIYEQYF.

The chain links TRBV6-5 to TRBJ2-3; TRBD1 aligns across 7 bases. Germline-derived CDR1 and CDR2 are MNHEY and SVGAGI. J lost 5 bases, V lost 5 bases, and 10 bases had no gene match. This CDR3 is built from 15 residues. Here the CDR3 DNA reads TGTGCCAGCAGTCGACCGAGGGACAGTAAAGATACGCAGTATTTT. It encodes CASSRPRDSKDTQYF.

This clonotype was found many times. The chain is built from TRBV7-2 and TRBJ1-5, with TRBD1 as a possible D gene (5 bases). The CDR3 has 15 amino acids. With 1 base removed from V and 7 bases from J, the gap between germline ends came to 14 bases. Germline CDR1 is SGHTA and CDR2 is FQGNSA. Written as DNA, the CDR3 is TGTGCCAGCAGCTTAGGAAGCTGGGACGGGCAGCCCCAGCATTTT. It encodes CASSLGSWDGQPQHF.

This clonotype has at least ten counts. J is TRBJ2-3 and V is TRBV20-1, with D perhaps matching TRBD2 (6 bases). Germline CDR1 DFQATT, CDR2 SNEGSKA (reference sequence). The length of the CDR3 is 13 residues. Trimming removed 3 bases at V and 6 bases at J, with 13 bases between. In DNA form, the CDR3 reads TGCAGTGCTAGTCGTGGGGGGACCGATACGCAGTATTTT. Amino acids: CSASRGGTDTQYF.